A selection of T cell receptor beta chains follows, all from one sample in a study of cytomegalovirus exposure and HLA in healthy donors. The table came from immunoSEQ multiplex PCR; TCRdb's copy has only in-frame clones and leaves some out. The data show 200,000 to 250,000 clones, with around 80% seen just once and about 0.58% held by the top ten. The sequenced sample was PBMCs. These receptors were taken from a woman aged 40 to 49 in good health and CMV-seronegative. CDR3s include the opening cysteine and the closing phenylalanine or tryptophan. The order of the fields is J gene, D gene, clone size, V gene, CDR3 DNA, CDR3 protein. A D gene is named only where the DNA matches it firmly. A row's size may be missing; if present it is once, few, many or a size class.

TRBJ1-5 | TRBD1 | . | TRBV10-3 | TGTGCCATCAGTCCCGGGACAGCGGGCAATCAGCCCCAGCATTTT | CAISPGTAGNQPQHF
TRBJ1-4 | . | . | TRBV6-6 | TGTGCCAGCAGTTACGCAGGGTCTCGTGAAAAACTGTTTTTT | CASSYAGSREKLFF
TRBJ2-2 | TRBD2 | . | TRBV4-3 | TGCGCCAGCAGCCAAGTTGCGGGGGCGAACACCGGGGAGCTGTTTTTT | CASSQVAGANTGELFF
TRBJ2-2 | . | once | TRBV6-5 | TGTGCCAGCAGTTCGGGCGGGGAGCTGTTTTTT | CASSSGGELFF
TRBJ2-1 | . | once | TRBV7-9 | TGTGCCAGCAGCCTCACCGGGACACCTGAGCAGTTCTTC | CASSLTGTPEQFF
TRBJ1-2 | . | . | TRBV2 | TGTGCCAGCAGTGAAAGTCGGACTCCAACTAACTATGGCTACACCTTC | CASSESRTPTNYGYTF
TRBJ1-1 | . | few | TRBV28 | TGTGCCAGCATAGGGGGGGATAAGGGCACTGAAGCTTTCTTT | CASIGGDKGTEAFF
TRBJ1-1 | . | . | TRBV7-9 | TGTGCCAGCAGCTTTCTGGGGGGGGACACTGAAGCTTTCTTT | CASSFLGGDTEAFF
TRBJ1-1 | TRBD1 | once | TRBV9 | TGTGCCAGCAGCGTAGGTGGACCAGGGGGATCGGACGCTTTCTTT | CASSVGGPGGSDAFF
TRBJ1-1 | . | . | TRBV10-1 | TGCGCCAGCAGTGAGAAGAAGGCGGGAAGCGTGAACACTGAAGCTTTCTTT | CASSEKKAGSVNTEAFF
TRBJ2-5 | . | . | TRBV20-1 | TGCAGTGCTTCGGGGTGGGAGACCCAGTACTTC | CSASGWETQYF
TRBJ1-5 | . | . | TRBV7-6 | TGTGCCAGCAGCTTATCTAGTGGTGCGGGCGGCAATCAGCCCCAGCATTTT | CASSLSSGAGGNQPQHF
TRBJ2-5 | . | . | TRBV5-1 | TGCGCCAGCAGCTTGGGAGCGGCACAAGAGACCCAGTACTTC | CASSLGAAQETQYF
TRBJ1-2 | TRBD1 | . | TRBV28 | TGTGCCAGCAGTGGGACAGAACAGAACTATGGCTACACCTTC | CASSGTEQNYGYTF
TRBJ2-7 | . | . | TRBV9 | TGTGCCAGCAGCGTAGGGCAGAACTACGAGCAGTACTTC | CASSVGQNYEQYF
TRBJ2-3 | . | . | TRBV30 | TGTGCCTGGATGAGAGTGGGGGCGGCAGATACGCAGTATTTT | CAWMRVGAADTQYF
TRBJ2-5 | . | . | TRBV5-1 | TGCGCCAGCAGCTTGCAGGGAGGCCACCAAGAGACCCAGTACTTC | CASSLQGGHQETQYF
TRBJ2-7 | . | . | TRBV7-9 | TGTGCCAGCAGCCGGGACACCGACTCCTACGAGCAGTACTTC | CASSRDTDSYEQYF
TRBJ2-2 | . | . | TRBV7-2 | TGTGCCAGCAGCTTAAGAGGGAGTAGCACCGGGGAGCTGTTTTTT | CASSLRGSSTGELFF
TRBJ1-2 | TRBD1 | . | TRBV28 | TGTGCCAGCAGTTCTCTCATTCGGACAGGGGACTATGGCTACACCTTC | CASSSLIRTGDYGYTF
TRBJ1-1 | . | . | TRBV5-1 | TGCGCCAGCAGCTTGGAGGGACTTTCTGGGGTGAACACTGAAGCTTTCTTT | CASSLEGLSGVNTEAFF
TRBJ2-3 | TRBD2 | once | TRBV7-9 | TGTGCCAGCAGCTACTCCTCTTATGATAGCGGGGTCACAGATACGCAGTATTTT | CASSYSSYDSGVTDTQYF
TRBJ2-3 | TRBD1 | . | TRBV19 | TGTGCCAGCCCTCAGGGGGCTGTCCATACGCAGTATTTT | CASPQGAVHTQYF
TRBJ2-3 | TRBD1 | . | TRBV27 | TGTGCCAGCAGTTACAGGGGAACAGATACGCAGTATTTT | CASSYRGTDTQYF
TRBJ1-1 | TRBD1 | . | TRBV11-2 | TGTGCCAGCAGCTTTGACAGGGGCCTATTCACTGAAGCTTTCTTT | CASSFDRGLFTEAFF
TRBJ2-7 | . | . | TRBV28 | TGTGCCAGCATCGGGACACCTCCTGGCGAGCAGTACTTC | CASIGTPPGEQYF
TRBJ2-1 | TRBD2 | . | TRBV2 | TGTGCCAGCAGTGAGGACGGCGGGGGCTACAATGAGCAGTTCTTC | CASSEDGGGYNEQFF
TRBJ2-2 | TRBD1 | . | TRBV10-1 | TGCGCCAGCAGTGAAACCGGGACAGAGAACACCGGGGAGCTGTTTTTT | CASSETGTENTGELFF
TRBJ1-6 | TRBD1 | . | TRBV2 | TGTGCCAGCAGTGAGACCCTGACAGGGGGCAATTCACCCCTCCACTTT | CASSETLTGGNSPLHF
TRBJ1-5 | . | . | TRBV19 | TGTGCCAGTAGTATAGTAGGGAGGCAGCCCCAGCATTTT | CASSIVGRQPQHF
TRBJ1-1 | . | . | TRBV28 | TGTGCCAGCAGCTCTGGGCAGGAACGTGAAGCTTTCTTT | CASSSGQEREAFF
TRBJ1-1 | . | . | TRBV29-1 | TGCAGCCTAAGGGGCACCAATGAAGCTTTCTTT | CSLRGTNEAFF
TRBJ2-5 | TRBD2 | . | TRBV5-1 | TGCGCCAGCAGCTCCTCCCGGGGAGGGGAAGAGACCCAGTACTTC | CASSSSRGGEETQYF
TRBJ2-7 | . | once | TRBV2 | TGTGCCAGCAGTGACGGGAGCTCCTACGAGCAGTACTTC | CASSDGSSYEQYF
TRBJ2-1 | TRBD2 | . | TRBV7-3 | TGTGCCAGCAGCCGTCTTGTGGGGGGGGACAATGAGCAGTTCTTC | CASSRLVGGDNEQFF
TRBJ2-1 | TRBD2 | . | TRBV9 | TGTGCCAGCAGCGTAGGCCCCCACACCCGGGGGGGTTCCTACAATGAGCAGTTCTTC | CASSVGPHTRGGSYNEQFF
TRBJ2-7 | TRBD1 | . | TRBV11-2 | TGTGCCAGCAGCTGGGCCGGGACAGGGGCCTACGAGCAGTACTTC | CASSWAGTGAYEQYF
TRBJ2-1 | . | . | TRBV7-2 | TGTGCCAGCAGCTTAAGGGGGGGCGGGTCCAATGAGCAGTTCTTC | CASSLRGGGSNEQFF
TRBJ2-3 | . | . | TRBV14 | TGTGCCAGCAGCCAAGACCTCCCAGATACGCAGTATTTT | CASSQDLPDTQYF
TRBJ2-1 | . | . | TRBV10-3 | TGTGCCATCAGTGAGTCTGAGGGTAGTAAGTTCTTC | CAISESEGSKFF
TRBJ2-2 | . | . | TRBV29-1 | TGCAGCGCCCACGGGGGTAGCGGGGAGCTGTTTTTT | CSAHGGSGELFF
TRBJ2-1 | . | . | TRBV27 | TGTGCCAGCAGTTTACGTGCCTACAATGAGCAGTTCTTC | CASSLRAYNEQFF
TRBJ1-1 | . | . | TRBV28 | TGTGCCAGCAGTCAACAGGTGCTCCGGGAAGCTTTCTTT | CASSQQVLREAFF
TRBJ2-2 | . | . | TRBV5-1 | TGCGCCAGCAGCGTCCAGGGCCAAACCGGGGAGCTGTTTTTT | CASSVQGQTGELFF
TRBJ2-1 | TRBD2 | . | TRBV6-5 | TGTGCCAGCAGTTACCGGACTAGCGGGGGCTCCAATGAGCAGTTCTTC | CASSYRTSGGSNEQFF
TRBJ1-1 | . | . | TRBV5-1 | TGCGCCAGCAGCTTGGCAGGGATGAACACTGAAGCTTTCTTT | CASSLAGMNTEAFF
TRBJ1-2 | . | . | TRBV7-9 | TGTGCCAGCAGCTTACAGGGAAACTATGGCTACACCTTC | CASSLQGNYGYTF
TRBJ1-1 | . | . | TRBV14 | TGTGCCAGCAGACCCCTACAGCTGAACACTGAAGCTTTCTTT | CASRPLQLNTEAFF
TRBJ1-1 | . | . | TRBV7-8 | TGTGCCAGCAGCTTCCAGGGTCTGAACACTGAAGCTTTCTTT | CASSFQGLNTEAFF
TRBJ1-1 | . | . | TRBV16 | TGTGCCAGCAGCCAGCGGGACCGAAACACTGAAGCTTTCTTT | CASSQRDRNTEAFF
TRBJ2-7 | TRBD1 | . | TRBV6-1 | TGTGCCAGCAGTGGTTTCGACAGGGGGAGAGCTTACTTC | CASSGFDRGRAYF
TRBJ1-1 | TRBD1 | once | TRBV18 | TGTGCCAGCTCACCACCGTATAGGGGGCAAACTGAAGCTTTCTTT | CASSPPYRGQTEAFF
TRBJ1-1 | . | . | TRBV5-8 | TGTGCCAGAACGGGAGGAGTAGGGATGGGTCACACTGAAGCTTTCTTT | CARTGGVGMGHTEAFF
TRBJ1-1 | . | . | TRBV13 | TGTGCCAGCACGGGGCGAAGGGCGGGGGCTGGTGAAGCTTTCTTT | CASTGRRAGAGEAFF
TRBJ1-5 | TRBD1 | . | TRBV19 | TGTGCCAGTAGCAAGTCTGGACAGGGGGTGCCACCCCAGCATTTT | CASSKSGQGVPPQHF
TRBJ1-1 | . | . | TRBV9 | TGTGCCAGCAGCGTAGCTGGACAGAACACTGAAGCTTTCTTT | CASSVAGQNTEAFF
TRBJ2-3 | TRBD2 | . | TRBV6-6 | TGTGCCAGCGGCTCTAGCGGGGGGGCCGCAGATACGCAGTATTTT | CASGSSGGAADTQYF
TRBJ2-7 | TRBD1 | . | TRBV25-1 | TGTGCCAGCAGTGAATTGGCAGGGGGCGTAACCTACGAGCAGTACTTC | CASSELAGGVTYEQYF